This TCR beta chain was recovered during a study of blood T cell repertoires in COVID-19. Study overall: The United States, Italy and Spain provided the acute and convalescent COVID-19 samples. From T cells, B-cell-depleted T cells, or PBMCs came the material, which was cDNA or gDNA.

Participants were placed into cohorts based on the clinical history they reported. Per the original data handling: It was from reference gene primer amplification that nucleated cell counts were estimated. Method: immunoSEQ multiplex PCR; TCRdb's copy keeps in-frame clones and lacks some. V and J calls and clone size come straight from that table; D and trimming were deduced from the DNA. The sample consists of more than 200,000 clones, roughly 86% of them appearing once. The sample taken for sequencing was PBMCs or T cells enriched from blood (not recorded which). The source is a woman between 50 and 59 years old who had recovered from COVID-19.

The CDR3 DNA reads TGTGCCAGCAGCCCCCCCCAGGAGGGCTGGGGGGCCGGGGAGCTGTTTTTT. Residues: CASSPPQEGWGAGELFF. The chain links TRBV7-9 to TRBJ2-2; D might be TRBD2 (6 bases). The germline gives CDR1 SEHNR, CDR2 FQNEAQ (reference sequence). The CDR3 has 17 residues. With 5 bases removed from V and 6 bases from J, the gap between germline ends came to 22 bases.